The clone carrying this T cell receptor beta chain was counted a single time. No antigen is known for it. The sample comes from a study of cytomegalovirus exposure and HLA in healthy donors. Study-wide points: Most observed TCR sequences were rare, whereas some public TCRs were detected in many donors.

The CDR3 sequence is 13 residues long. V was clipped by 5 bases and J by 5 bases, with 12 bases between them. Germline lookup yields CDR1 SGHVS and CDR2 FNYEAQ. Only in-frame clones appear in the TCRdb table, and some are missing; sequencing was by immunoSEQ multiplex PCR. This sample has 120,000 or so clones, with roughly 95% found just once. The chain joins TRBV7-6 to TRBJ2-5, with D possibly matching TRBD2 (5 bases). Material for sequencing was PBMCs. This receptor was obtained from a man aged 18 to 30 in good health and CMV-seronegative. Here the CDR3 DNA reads TGTGCCAGCAGCCCCGACCGGAGGGAGACCCAGTACTTC. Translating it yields CASSPDRRETQYF.